These T cell receptor beta chains were read from a single sample in a study of response to subunit inactivated influenza vaccine. TCRdb fed the RT-PCR reads into MiXCR, producing one record per CDR3 protein. Among almost 600,000 distinct CDR3 sequences listed, 12% to 15% were seen once. Source: PBMCs from blood, taken roughly 12 days after vaccination. Source of these receptors: a man aged 50 to 59 who received an inactivated influenza vaccine. Each CDR3 is given with its conserved first and last residue. The D gene is left open where the match is weak. Expanded clones get a size class; other rows say once, few or many, or leave the size out.

CDR3aa: CASSLGDRGVGGELFF; CDR3nt: TGTGCCAGCAGTTTAGGGGACAGGGGGGTTGGCGGGGAGCTGTTTTTT; j_gene: TRBJ2-2; d_gene: TRBD1; v_gene: TRBV12-3/TRBV12-4; abundance: NA
CDR3aa: CASSFDSQSQHF; CDR3nt: TGTGCCAGCAGCTTCGACTCCCAGTCCCAGCATTTT; j_gene: TRBJ1-5; d_gene: NA; v_gene: TRBV7-9; abundance: few
CDR3aa: CASRRTSGKNEQFF; CDR3nt: TGTGCCAGCAGACGAACTAGCGGGAAAAATGAGCAGTTCTTC; j_gene: TRBJ2-1; d_gene: TRBD2; v_gene: TRBV6-1; abundance: few
CDR3aa: CATSRDRTDNSNQPQHF; CDR3nt: TGTGCCACCAGCAGAGATAGGACAGATAATAGCAATCAGCCCCAGCATTTT; j_gene: TRBJ1-5; d_gene: NA; v_gene: TRBV15; abundance: many
CDR3aa: CSVKGQNYEQYF; CDR3nt: TGCAGTGTCAAAGGGCAGAACTACGAGCAGTACTTC; j_gene: TRBJ2-7; d_gene: NA; v_gene: TRBV20-1; abundance: NA
CDR3aa: CASGEAGAASTGELFF; CDR3nt: TGCGCCAGCGGCGAAGCGGGAGCAGCGAGCACCGGGGAGCTGTTTTTT; j_gene: TRBJ2-2; d_gene: TRBD2; v_gene: TRBV10-2; abundance: NA
CDR3aa: CASSSPRENNEQFF; CDR3nt: TGTGCCAGCAGTTCCCCCCGGGAAAACAATGAGCAGTTCTTC; j_gene: TRBJ2-1; d_gene: NA; v_gene: TRBV28; abundance: NA
CDR3aa: CASSRGTGQGSYNEQFF; CDR3nt: TGTGCCAGCAGTAGAGGAACGGGACAGGGTTCCTACAATGAGCAGTTCTTC; j_gene: TRBJ2-1; d_gene: TRBD1; v_gene: TRBV6-2/TRBV6-3; abundance: NA
CDR3aa: CSANRDYTGADTQYF; CDR3nt: TGCAGTGCAAACCGGGACTACACCGGGGCAGATACGCAGTATTTT; j_gene: TRBJ2-3; d_gene: TRBD2; v_gene: TRBV20-1; abundance: NA
CDR3aa: CASSLLAGDFLAKNIQYF; CDR3nt: TGTGCCAGCAGTTTACTAGCGGGGGACTTCCTAGCCAAAAACATTCAGTACTTC; j_gene: TRBJ2-4; d_gene: TRBD2; v_gene: TRBV12-3/TRBV12-4; abundance: few
CDR3aa: CASSLRQDFSGAQYF; CDR3nt: TGCGCCAGCAGTCTAAGGCAGGACTTTTCGGGGGCCCAGTACTTC; j_gene: TRBJ2-5; d_gene: NA; v_gene: TRBV5-1; abundance: few
CDR3aa: CASSAGTGLAGANEQFF; CDR3nt: TGTGCCAGCAGTGCAGGAACGGGACTAGCGGGAGCCAATGAGCAGTTCTTC; j_gene: TRBJ2-1; d_gene: TRBD2; v_gene: TRBV12-3/TRBV12-4; abundance: few
CDR3aa: CASSLDKRVEQFF; CDR3nt: TGTGCCAGCAGTCTGGACAAGCGTGTTGAGCAGTTCTTC; j_gene: TRBJ2-1; d_gene: NA; v_gene: TRBV6-6; abundance: NA
CDR3aa: CASSFFSGGTDTQYF; CDR3nt: TGTGCCAGCAGTTTTTTTAGCGGGGGCACAGATACGCAGTATTTT; j_gene: TRBJ2-3; d_gene: TRBD2; v_gene: TRBV28; abundance: few
CDR3aa: CASSIAANTDTQYF; CDR3nt: TGTGCCAGTAGTATAGCGGCCAACACAGATACGCAGTATTTT; j_gene: TRBJ2-3; d_gene: NA; v_gene: TRBV19; abundance: few
CDR3aa: CASRVSSGQETQYF; CDR3nt: TGTGCCAGCAGGGTCTCTAGCGGGCAAGAGACCCAGTACTTC; j_gene: TRBJ2-5; d_gene: TRBD2; v_gene: TRBV5-5; abundance: few
CDR3aa: CASSPTGTSGRKGDTQYF; CDR3nt: TGCGCCAGCAGCCCGACCGGGACTAGCGGGAGAAAGGGGGATACGCAGTATTTT; j_gene: TRBJ2-3; d_gene: TRBD2; v_gene: TRBV5-1; abundance: few
CDR3aa: CASNLYGGSSGANVLTF; CDR3nt: TGTGCCAGCAACCTTTACGGAGGTTCCTCTGGGGCCAACGTCCTGACTTTC; j_gene: TRBJ2-6; d_gene: NA; v_gene: TRBV12-3/TRBV12-4; abundance: NA